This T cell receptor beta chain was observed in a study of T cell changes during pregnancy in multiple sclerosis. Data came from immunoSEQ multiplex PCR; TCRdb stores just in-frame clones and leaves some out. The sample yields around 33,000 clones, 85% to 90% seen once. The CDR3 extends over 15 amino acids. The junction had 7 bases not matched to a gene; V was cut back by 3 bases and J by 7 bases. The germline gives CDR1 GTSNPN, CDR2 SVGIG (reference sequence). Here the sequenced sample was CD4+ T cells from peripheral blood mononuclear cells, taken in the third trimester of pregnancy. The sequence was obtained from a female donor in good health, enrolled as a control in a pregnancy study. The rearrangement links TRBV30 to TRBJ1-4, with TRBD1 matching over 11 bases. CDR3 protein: CAWSESGTGGEKLFF. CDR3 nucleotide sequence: TGTGCCTGGAGCGAGTCCGGGACAGGGGGTGAAAAACTGTTTTTT.